The T cell receptor (beta chain) under discussion was sequenced for a study of blood T cell repertoires in COVID-19. This clone was counted a few times. Some clones are missing from TCRdb's copy, which holds only in-frame ones; the method was immunoSEQ multiplex PCR. Found here are about 380,000 clones, around 87% of them singletons; the top ten hold 1% to 1.5%. Per the germline V gene, CDR1 is SGHTA and CDR2 is FQGTGA. V lost 3 bases and J lost 0; bases outside the gene matches: 2. The CDR3 sequence is 16 residues long. Individuals aged roughly 18 to 95 years were recruited from some 26 US areas. This clonotype originated in a man aged 25-45 years who had recovered from COVID-19. The sample comprised PBMCs or T cells enriched from blood (not recorded which). The genes are TRBV7-3 and TRBJ2-1; 10 bases are shared with TRBD2. As DNA, the CDR3 is TGTGCCAGCAGCTTGTTAGCGGGGGGCTCCTACAATGAGCAGTTCTTC. Translated: CASSLLAGGSYNEQFF. The full variable domain, in which reference TRBV7-3 and TRBJ2-1 provide the parts outside the CDR3, is GAGVSQTPSNKVTEKGKYVELRCDPISGHTALYWYRQSLGQGPEFLIYFQGTGAADDSGLPNDRFFAVRPEGSVSTLKIQRTERGDSAVYLCASSLLAGGSYNEQFFGPGTRLTVL.